These 24 T cell receptor beta chains share one sample of origin, sequenced in a study of cytomegalovirus exposure and HLA in healthy donors. Clones were read by immunoSEQ multiplex PCR, and TCRdb kept only the in-frame ones, dropping some. The table has under 100,000 clones, 96% seen once. Sequencing was done on a sample of PBMCs. The receptor set was obtained from a man aged 18 to 30 in good health and CMV-seronegative.

V is TRBV19 and J is TRBJ2-6, with TRBD1 matching 8 bases. Per germline, CDR1 LNHDA and CDR2 SQIVND (reference sequence). This CDR3 has 16 residues. The junction had 2 bases not matched to a gene; V was cut back by 4 bases and J by 0 bases. CDR3 loop: CASSRDRTSGANVLTF. CDR3 nucleotides: TGTGCCAGTAGTAGGGACAGGACCTCTGGGGCCAACGTCCTGACTTTC.

The chain is built from TRBV25-1 and TRBJ2-5; 8 nucleotides match TRBD1. Trimming cost V 4 bases and J 3 bases; bases outside gene matches: 7. Per germline, CDR1 MGHDK and CDR2 SYGVNS. The CDR3 length is 15 residues. CDR3 DNA: TGTGCCAGCAGTGCCTTCCCGGACAGGGAAGAGACCCAGTACTTC. Its translation: CASSAFPDREETQYF.

The gene calls are TRBV19 and TRBJ1-5; possibly TRBD1 for D (5 bases). V was clipped by 6 bases and J by 5 bases, with 14 bases between them. The germline V gene has CDR1 LNHDA and CDR2 SQIVND (reference sequence). The CDR3 has 14 amino acids. DNA for the CDR3: TGTGCCAGTAGCACCCAGGGAAATGATCAGCCCCAGCATTTT. It encodes CASSTQGNDQPQHF. Using reference TRBV19 and TRBJ1-5 for the parts outside the CDR3, the full variable domain is DGGITQSPKYLFRKEGQNVTLSCEQNLNHDAMYWYRQDPGQGLRLIYYSQIVNDFQKGDIAEGYSVSREKKESFPLTVTSAQKNPTAFYLCASSTQGNDQPQHFGDGTRLSIL.

The V gene is TRBV5-6, the J gene TRBJ2-1; 9 bases agree with TRBD1. This CDR3 is built from 15 residues. Germline-derived CDR1 and CDR2 are SGHDT and YYEEEE. Trimming cost V 4 bases and J 5 bases; bases outside gene matches: 7. CDR3 nucleotides: TGTGCCAGCAGCGTACCCGGGACAGGGAACAATGAGCAGTTCTTC. Translating it yields CASSVPGTGNNEQFF.

This clone was seen a single time. The chain carries TRBV6-6 and TRBJ2-3; tentatively, D is TRBD1 (6 bases). Looked up from germline, CDR1 is MNHNY and CDR2 is SVGAGI (reference sequence). This CDR3 comprises 14 residues. The V and J ends lost 2 bases and 4 bases respectively, with 10 bases between them. The CDR3, as DNA: TGTGCCAGCAGTTACGGGGCAGGGGCAGATACGCAGTATTTT. Its protein product is CASSYGAGADTQYF.

J is TRBJ2-1 and V is TRBV7-9; maybe TRBD1 (5 bases). The CDR3 loop spans 14 amino acids. The germline gives CDR1 SEHNR, CDR2 FQNEAQ (reference sequence). The ends were cut back, 2 bases at V and 6 bases at J, with 11 bases in the middle. The CDR3 DNA reads as TGTGCCAGCAGCTTAATAATTGGGGCCAATGAGCAGTTCTTC. Amino acids: CASSLIIGANEQFF.

The chain is built from TRBV28 and TRBJ1-5; tentatively, D is TRBD1 (6 bases). The CDR3 runs to 12 residues. Per germline, CDR1 MDHEN and CDR2 SYDVKM. Deletions cut 5 bases from V and 7 bases from J, with 9 bases between. CDR3 loop: CASSGGGQPQHF. The DNA for the CDR3 is TGTGCCAGCAGTGGCGGGGGCCAGCCCCAGCATTTT.

As concerns this clone: The sample has other DNA sequences that encode this CDR3 too. This sequence joins TRBV29-1 and TRBJ2-1; 8 bases match TRBD2. The length of the CDR3 is 13 residues. CDR1 and CDR2 from the germline V gene are SQVTM and ANQGSEA. V lost 4 bases, J lost 4 bases, and 3 bases stayed unmatched. In DNA form, the CDR3 reads TGCAGCGTTGGCGGGGGGACTTACAATGAGCAGTTCTTC. Protein sequence: CSVGGGTYNEQFF.

The rearrangement links TRBV6-4 to TRBJ2-1; D is perhaps TRBD2 (6 bases). The germline gives CDR1 MRHNA, CDR2 SNTAGT. The length of the CDR3 is 15 residues. The germline V and J ends were trimmed by 2 bases and 7 bases, with 15 bases remaining between them. Written as DNA, the CDR3 is TGTGCCAGCAGTGACGGGTCGGGAGAGGGAAATGAGCAGTTCTTC. Protein sequence: CASSDGSGEGNEQFF.

The chain employs TRBV5-1 and TRBJ2-5, with TRBD1 identical over 12 bases. The CDR3 has 16 amino acids. The J segment lost 0 bases and the V segment lost 6 bases, leaving 6 bases of the junction unmatched. Germline V gene sequence: CDR1 SGHRS, CDR2 YFSETQ. The DNA of the CDR3 is TGCGCCAGCACCTCCGGGACAGGGGGCTACCAAGAGACCCAGTACTTC. This encodes CASTSGTGGYQETQYF.

This clone was found once. The J gene is TRBJ2-7, the V gene TRBV9; tentative D call: TRBD1 (5 bases). From germline, CDR1 is SGDLS and CDR2 YYNGEE. The CDR3 has 14 amino acids. Trimming took 3 bases from V and 4 from J, leaving 14 bases between them. In DNA, the CDR3 is TGTGCCAGCAGCGCCAGGGCTTTTAGTTACGAGCAGTACTTC. Translated: CASSARAFSYEQYF.

The chain links TRBV11-2 to TRBJ2-5; no definite D call. Per germline, CDR1 SGHAT and CDR2 FQNNGV. V was shortened by 5 bases and J by 2 bases, with 3 bases between the two germline ends. The CDR3 contains 11 residues. In nucleotides, the CDR3 is TGTGCCAGCAGCCATCAAGAGACCCAGTACTTC. Translating gives CASSHQETQYF.

The rearrangement links TRBV30 to TRBJ1-1; D possibly corresponds to TRBD1 (6 bases). The CDR3 totals 12 residues. CDR1 and CDR2 from the germline V gene are GTSNPN and SVGIG (reference sequence). The V end was cut by 4 bases, the J end by 8 bases, with 14 bases between. The CDR3 here is CAWKIWTVEAFF. In nucleotides, the CDR3 is TGTGCCTGGAAAATATGGACAGTCGAAGCTTTCTTT.

J is TRBJ2-1 and V is TRBV6-5; 10 nucleotides align to TRBD2. Germline-derived CDR1 and CDR2 are MNHEY and SVGAGI. V gave up 4 bases and J gave up 5 bases; unmatched junction bases: 2. CDR3 length: 14 amino acids. CDR3 DNA sequence: TGTGCCAGCAGTTCTAGCGGGAGCCACAATGAGCAGTTCTTC. This codes for CASSSSGSHNEQFF.

The V call is TRBV2, the J call TRBJ2-5; possibly TRBD2 for D (5 bases). The CDR3 is 14 residues long. The germline V and J ends were trimmed by 6 bases and 5 bases, with 16 bases remaining between them. Germline lookup yields CDR1 SNHLY and CDR2 FYNNEI. CDR3 sequence reads: CASSDLLGGETQYF. The DNA for the CDR3 is TGTGCCAGCAGCGACCTACTAGGTGGCGAGACCCAGTACTTC.

This chain links TRBV5-6 with TRBJ2-1; 7 nucleotides agree with TRBD1. Per germline, CDR1 SGHDT and CDR2 YYEEEE. The CDR3 length is 16 residues. V trimming: 5 bases; J trimming: 0 bases; junction bases outside the gene matches: 8. The CDR3 DNA reads TGTGCCAGCAGACTATACAGGGGCGGCTCCTACAATGAGCAGTTCTTC. Its protein product is CASRLYRGGSYNEQFF.

V is TRBV11-2 and J is TRBJ2-5; D unresolved. Germline V gene data show CDR1 as SGHAT and CDR2 as FQNNGV. Trimming left V 1 base short and J 6 bases short, with 9 bases between. This CDR3 contains 13 residues. CDR3 sequence reads: CASSLGSRKTQYF. CDR3 in DNA: TGTGCCAGCAGCTTAGGTAGCCGGAAGACCCAGTACTTC.

The chain couples TRBV6-1 to TRBJ2-7, with D unresolved. From germline, CDR1 is MNHNS and CDR2 SASEGT. The CDR3 runs to 10 residues. Between the trimmed V and J ends, which lost 6 bases and 3 bases, there was a span of 3 bases. The CDR3 DNA is TGTGCCAGCAGCAACTACGAGCAGTACTTC. Translation: CASSNYEQYF.

The CDR3, as DNA: TGCGCCAGCAGCCTAGACAGGGTGTGGGCCGGGGAGCTGTTTTTT. It specifies CASSLDRVWAGELFF. The chain has TRBV5-1 and TRBJ2-2; 7 bases map to TRBD1. V gave up 4 bases and J gave up 6 bases; unmatched junction bases: 9. CDR1 is SGHRS, CDR2 YFSETQ, per germline. The CDR3 has 15 amino acids.

The chain joins TRBV18 to TRBJ1-1, with D perhaps matching TRBD1 (6 bases). This CDR3 comprises 13 residues. CDR1 KGHSH and CDR2 LQKENI come from the germline V gene. V was trimmed by 6 bases and J by 7 bases, leaving 15 bases between them. The CDR3 spells CASSPNRDVEAFF. The CDR3 bases are TGTGCCAGCTCTCCAAACAGGGATGTTGAAGCTTTCTTT.

V gene TRBV7-2 combines with J gene TRBJ2-3, with 8 bases aligning to TRBD2. Germline-derived CDR1 and CDR2 are SGHTA and FQGNSA. Germline trimming cut 2 bases from V and 3 bases from J; bases unmatched to any gene: 4. This CDR3 is 15 amino acids long. The CDR3 region has the DNA TGTGCCAGCAGCTTAATGGCTAGCGGGACAGATACGCAGTATTTT. Translation gives CASSLMASGTDTQYF.

V gene TRBV6-5 combines with J gene TRBJ1-5; no firm D call. Trimming pared 4 bases from V and 3 bases from J, leaving 7 bases between. CDR1 and CDR2 from the germline V gene are MNHEY and SVGAGI. The CDR3 extends over 13 amino acids. This chain's CDR3 is CASSSTLNQPQHF. Here the CDR3 DNA reads TGTGCCAGCAGTTCGACACTCAATCAGCCCCAGCATTTT.

The chain employs TRBV6-4 and TRBJ1-2, with D uncertain. Germline loops: CDR1 MRHNA, CDR2 SNTAGT. The CDR3 extends over 14 amino acids. The V end was cut by 6 bases, the J end by 0 bases, with 11 bases between. Written as DNA, the CDR3 is TGTGCCAGCAGCCCAGAAACAACTAACTATGGCTACACCTTC. Residues: CASSPETTNYGYTF.

The gene calls are TRBV9 and TRBJ1-1; 7 nucleotides line up with TRBD1. J lost 1 base, V lost 2 bases, and 2 bases had no gene match. The germline gives CDR1 SGDLS, CDR2 YYNGEE. The CDR3 loop spans 14 amino acids. The CDR3: CASSVGTANTEAFF. CDR3 DNA sequence: TGTGCCAGCAGCGTGGGGACAGCGAACACTGAAGCTTTCTTT.